Listed below are T cell receptor beta chains from one sample, sequenced in a study of T-cell reconstitution after alpha-beta-depleted transplantation in children. TCRdb redid the calling of the PCR reads with MiXCR, one entry per CDR3 protein. The table lists about half a million distinct CDR3 sequences, around 12% of them singletons. The sequences come from PBMCs from the stem cell graft donor, collected from the stem cell graft. These receptors all come from a human donor who donated a stem cell graft to a child with combined immunodeficiency. Each CDR3 is given with its conserved first and last residue. Each record gives: J gene, clone size, V gene, D gene, CDR3 DNA, CDR3 protein. D genes are given only for firm matches. Clone size is stated in some rows and not others, as once, few, many or a class when expanded.

TRBJ1-1 many TRBV29-1 TRBD1 TGCAGCCTCGCCGACAGGGCGAGAAGGAACACTGAAGCTTTCTTT CSLADRARRNTEAFF
TRBJ2-7 . TRBV7-2 TRBD2 TGTGCCAGCAGCCCCGCCCCAGCGGGAGGCCCTCTCGAGCAGTACTTC CASSPAPAGGPLEQYF
TRBJ2-2 many TRBV27 . TGTGCCAGCAGTTTTTCCACGGGACACTTCACCGGGGAGCTGTTTTTT CASSFSTGHFTGELFF
TRBJ1-2 few TRBV6-1 . TGTGCCAGCAGTGAATCGGGGCGCAAGGATGGCTACACCTTC CASSESGRKDGYTF
TRBJ2-5 many TRBV12-3/TRBV12-4 . TGTGCCAGCGCAACTTTAGCTCCGGGACGGACCCAAGAGACCCAGTACTTC CASATLAPGRTQETQYF
TRBJ1-6 . TRBV18 TRBD1 TGTGCCAGCTCACCAGTCCCACGGACAGGCAACTCCTATAATTCACCCCTCCACTTT CASSPVPRTGNSYNSPLHF
TRBJ2-1 many TRBV10-3 TRBD1 TGTGCCATCAGTTACAACAGGGGGAATGAGCAGTTCTTC CAISYNRGNEQFF
TRBJ1-1 few TRBV12-3/TRBV12-4 . TGTGCCAGCAGCCCAGACAGGCAGGACACTGAAGCTTTCTTT CASSPDRQDTEAFF
TRBJ1-1 . TRBV30 . TGTGCCTGGAGTGTAGTAAAGGAAGCTTTCTTT CAWSVVKEAFF
TRBJ2-2 few TRBV7-3 TRBD2 TGTGCCAGCAGCCCCGACCCCGGGACAAGTCTAGCGGGAGACACCGGGGAGCTGTTTTTT CASSPDPGTSLAGDTGELFF
TRBJ2-4 . TRBV5-4 TRBD2 TGTGCCAGCAGCTTGAGGGGGACTAGCGGGAGGGGAAACATTCAGTACTTC CASSLRGTSGRGNIQYF
TRBJ2-5 few TRBV20-1 TRBD1 TGCAGTGCCACGGACAGGAACCAGATTTACCAAGAGACCCAGTACTTC CSATDRNQIYQETQYF
TRBJ1-1 . TRBV29-1 TRBD1 TGCAGCGTCCCGGGACAGATTGAAGCTTTCTTT CSVPGQIEAFF
TRBJ2-5 few TRBV7-9 TRBD1 TGTGCCAGCAGCTTCCGGGACAGGGCCCAAGAGACCCAGTACTTC CASSFRDRAQETQYF
TRBJ1-2 few TRBV20-1 TRBD1 TGCAGTGCTAGGACTCGACAGGGACACTATGGCTACACCTTC CSARTRQGHYGYTF
TRBJ1-1 . TRBV10-3 . TGTGCCATCAGTGAGTCAGTACAGGGAGAAGCTTTCTTT CAISESVQGEAFF
TRBJ2-5 many TRBV7-3 . TGTGCCAGCAGCTTAAGGCGCTCAGGGGGGCAAGAGACCCAGTACTTC CASSLRRSGGQETQYF
TRBJ2-1 many TRBV24-1 TRBD1 TGTGCCACCAGTGATTTGGGGGACAGGGAAATCTACAATGAGCAGTTCTTC CATSDLGDREIYNEQFF
TRBJ1-1 many TRBV4-3 . TGCGCCAGCAGCCAAGACAGGGTAGATGAAGCTTTCTTT CASSQDRVDEAFF
TRBJ1-1 many TRBV29-1 . TGCAGCGTGGAACGACAACTGAACACTGAAGCTTTCTTT CSVERQLNTEAFF
TRBJ2-7 few TRBV7-3 . TGTGCCAGCAGCCTCCACGACAGCTACGAGCAGTACTTC CASSLHDSYEQYF
TRBJ1-5 . TRBV7-3 . TGTGCCAGCAGCCCGTCGGGGGCGCGGGGTCAGCCCCAGCATTTT CASSPSGARGQPQHF
TRBJ2-1 few TRBV5-1 TRBD1 TGCGCCAGCAGCAAAGGGACAGGGGAAATGAATGAGCAGTTCTTC CASSKGTGEMNEQFF
TRBJ2-1 . TRBV18 TRBD1 TGTGCCAGCTCACCATATGGCAGGGGGCCTACCTACAATGAGCAGTTCTTC CASSPYGRGPTYNEQFF
TRBJ2-1 many TRBV13 . TGTGCCAGCAGCTTAGCTGAGTACAATGAGCAGTTCTTC CASSLAEYNEQFF
TRBJ2-3 many TRBV6-5 TRBD2 TGTGCCAGCAGTTCCTTAGCGGGCACCACAGATACGCAGTATTTT CASSSLAGTTDTQYF
TRBJ2-7 . TRBV20-1 TRBD2 TGCAGTGCTAGAGGCGGAAGGGAGGGCATTTACGAGCAGTACTTC CSARGGREGIYEQYF
TRBJ2-7 . TRBV10-3 . TGTGCCATCAGTCGCGCCGAGGACGAGCAGTACTTC CAISRAEDEQYF
TRBJ1-3 . TRBV11-3 . TGTGCCAGCAGCTTGGGACGGGACGGCTCTGGAAACACCATATATTTT CASSLGRDGSGNTIYF
TRBJ2-1 . TRBV12-3/TRBV12-4 TRBD2 TGTGCCAGCACCTGGGGGACTAGCGGCTACAATGAGCAGTTCTTC CASTWGTSGYNEQFF
TRBJ2-2 many TRBV20-1 . TGCAGTGCTAGAGATAATGGCGGGACCGGCGACACCGGGGAGCTGTTTTTT CSARDNGGTGDTGELFF
TRBJ2-7 . TRBV20-1 . TGCAGTGCTAGAGTCCATCAGGGCTTAGCCTACGAGCAGTACTTC CSARVHQGLAYEQYF
TRBJ2-3 . TRBV7-3 . TGTGCCAGCAGCTGTCCCGTTGATACGCAGTATTTT CASSCPVDTQYF
TRBJ1-5 . TRBV9 . TGTGCCAGCAGCCCAGACATTGGGGAAAACCAGCATTTT CASSPDIGENQHF
TRBJ2-3 few TRBV18 TRBD1 TGTGCCAGCTCCTACGGACAGGTTTCCGATACGCAGTATTTT CASSYGQVSDTQYF
TRBJ2-1 . TRBV5-1 TRBD1 TGCGCCAGCAGCATGGGACAGGGATCCTACAATGAGCAGTTCTTC CASSMGQGSYNEQFF
TRBJ2-3 many TRBV24-1 . TGTGCCACCAGTGACTGGGACTCCTTGGATACGCAGTATTTT CATSDWDSLDTQYF
TRBJ2-2 . TRBV6-1 TRBD2 TGTGCCAGCAGCGTGGGACTAGCGGGGGGCCCGGGGACCGGGGAGCTGTTTTTT CASSVGLAGGPGTGELFF
TRBJ1-4 many TRBV6-6 . TGTGCCAGCAGTTACCGGGATAATGAAAAACTGTTTTTT CASSYRDNEKLFF
TRBJ2-1 . TRBV4-3 TRBD2 TGCGCCAGCAGCCGCGTACCCGGGACTAGCGGGAGGGACTCCTACAATGAGCAGTTCTTC CASSRVPGTSGRDSYNEQFF
TRBJ2-3 . TRBV12-3/TRBV12-4 TRBD1 TGTGCCAGCAGACCGCATACAGGGGAAAATGGGGCAGATACGCAGTATTTT CASRPHTGENGADTQYF
TRBJ2-1 few TRBV16 TRBD2 TGTGCCAGCAGCCCATTTGGGAGGCGGGAGGACAATGAGCAGTTCTTC CASSPFGRREDNEQFF
TRBJ2-3 many TRBV14 TRBD2 TGTGCCAGCAGCCAAGCAGCGGGAAGCACAGATACGCAGTATTTT CASSQAAGSTDTQYF
TRBJ1-5 few TRBV18 . TGTGCCAGCTCTCTTAGTGCAGATTCCCAGCCCCAGCATTTT CASSLSADSQPQHF
TRBJ2-2 . TRBV12-3/TRBV12-4 TRBD1 TGTGCCAGCCTCGGGACAGGGGGCACCGGGGAGCTGTTTTTT CASLGTGGTGELFF
TRBJ2-5 many TRBV7-2 . TGTGCCAGCAGCTTAGTGGGCGGGACAGTTAGGGGGACCCAGTACTTC CASSLVGGTVRGTQYF
TRBJ2-7 few TRBV6-1 . TGTGCCAGCAGTGTGGGGGGCGCTTTGTCCTACGAGCAGTACTTC CASSVGGALSYEQYF
TRBJ2-2 . TRBV7-8 . TGTGCCAGCAGCTTGAGCAGTGATTGGCGGGAGCTGTTTTTT CASSLSSDWRELFF
TRBJ1-4 many TRBV7-3 . TGTGCCAGCAGCTTAAACGGAGCAACTAATGAAAAACTGTTTTTT CASSLNGATNEKLFF
TRBJ2-2 few TRBV7-3 TRBD2 TGTGCCAGCAGCCCCCGGGGGAGGGAGAACACCGGGGAGCTGTTTTTT CASSPRGRENTGELFF
TRBJ2-2 . TRBV7-2 TRBD2 TGTGCCAGCAGCTCGCAAGCGGGAGGGGTCACCGGGGAGCTGTTTTTT CASSSQAGGVTGELFF
TRBJ2-3 few TRBV30 . TGTGCCTGGACGGGGTCGGCAGATACGCAGTATTTT CAWTGSADTQYF
TRBJ2-5 . TRBV12-3/TRBV12-4 TRBD2 TGTGCCAGCGCTCTAGCGGGAGTAGAGACCCAGTACTTC CASALAGVETQYF
TRBJ1-2 few TRBV24-1 . TGTGCCACCAGTGAGGGGACTGATGGCTACACCTTC CATSEGTDGYTF
TRBJ2-1 . TRBV12-3/TRBV12-4 TRBD2 TGTGCCAGCAGAATTAGCGGGGGGGCCTACAATGAGCAGTTCTTC CASRISGGAYNEQFF